This TCR beta chain was captured by sequencing in a study of control samples from healthy donors and cancer patients. This clone showed up just once. The assay was immunoSEQ multiplex PCR, and TCRdb's table has in-frame clones only and misses some. The repertoire includes about 10,000 clones, around 90% of them detected once, and over 20% sits in the top ten. The CDR3 has 15 amino acids. Trimming shortened V by 5 bases and J by 8 bases, and 19 bases separated the two germline ends. Per the germline V gene, CDR1 is SSHAT and CDR2 is FNYEAQ (reference sequence). Sequenced sample: PBMCs. The chain employs TRBV7-7 and TRBJ2-1; perhaps TRBD1 as D (6 bases). The sequence was collected from a man in his sixties with colorectal cancer. Written as DNA, the CDR3 is TGTGCCAGCAGCCCCGCATACCAGGGGTTGGATGAGCAGTTCTTC. Residues: CASSPAYQGLDEQFF.